This entry lists 15 T cell receptor beta chains sequenced from one sample in a study of cytomegalovirus exposure and HLA in healthy donors (dated by TCRdb to about 2017). Library preparation employed the immunoSEQ multiplex PCR assay. The multiplex PCR relied on a mix of 60 forward primers for TCR Vbeta segments and 13 reverse primers for TCR Jbeta segments. TCRdb stores this immuneACCESS table with in-frame sequences only. Part of the clones is absent; in the studies checked, under half of the shortfall reflects unresolved V genes, and no reason is known for the rest. For this sample there are 100,000 to 150,000 clones; over 15% appear just once. Approximately 2.6% of the sample is held by the ten biggest clonotypes. Sequenced sample: PBMCs. The source of these receptors is a female donor in good health and CMV-seropositive.

The chain has TRBV7-9 and TRBJ1-3, with a weak D call TRBD1 (6 bases). Germline assignment: CDR1 SEHNR and CDR2 FQNEAQ (reference sequence). V was trimmed by 3 bases and J by 2 bases, leaving 17 bases between them. This CDR3 region has 17 residues. The CDR3 nucleotides read TGTGCCAGCAGCTTGAGGTTAGCGGGGACAACTGGAAACACCATATATTTT. It yields the protein CASSLRLAGTTGNTIYF.

A few counts support this clone. The rearrangement links TRBV7-3 to TRBJ2-5, with 9 bases identical to TRBD2. Germline V gene sequence: CDR1 SGHTA, CDR2 FQGTGA. The CDR3 contains 16 residues. V shed 5 bases and J 2 bases; nucleotides not matched to a gene: 9. CDR3 in DNA: TGTGCCAGCAGCCCGAGGGGGGCGGGAGGGCAAGAGACCCAGTACTTC. Translation: CASSPRGAGGQETQYF.

The chain is built from TRBV6-5 and TRBJ2-6; possible D gene TRBD1, 6 bases. V lost 6 bases and J 3 bases, leaving 9 bases between the germline ends. CDR1 is MNHEY and CDR2 is SVGAGI in the germline V gene. CDR3 length: 14 amino acids. The CDR3 DNA sequence: TGTGCCAGCAGCCAGGGGTTTGGGGCCAACGTCCTGACTTTC. Residues: CASSQGFGANVLTF.

V usage is TRBV29-1 and J usage is TRBJ2-1, with D maybe TRBD1 (6 bases). The CDR3 has 15 residues. Looked up from germline, CDR1 is SQVTM and CDR2 is ANQGSEA. V was trimmed by 1 base and J by 4 bases, leaving 14 bases between them. The CDR3 is CSVEAPGHDYNEQFF. DNA for the CDR3: TGCAGCGTTGAAGCGCCGGGACACGATTACAATGAGCAGTTCTTC.

This clone was observed a handful of times. V gene TRBV28 combines with J gene TRBJ1-2, with 9 nucleotides matching TRBD1. Losses at the gene ends were 6 bases for V and 3 bases for J; bases not matched to a gene: 8. The CDR3 contains 15 residues. The V gene's germline CDR1 is MDHEN and CDR2 SYDVKM. CDR3 region: CASRITGQGYYGYTF. CDR3 nucleotides: TGTGCCAGCAGGATAACGGGACAGGGTTACTATGGCTACACCTTC.

V gene TRBV9 combines with J gene TRBJ1-1, with D possibly being TRBD1 (5 bases). The CDR3 runs 13 residues. The germline CDR1 and CDR2 sequences are SGDLS and YYNGEE. V dropped 0 bases and J dropped 8 bases, with 11 bases sitting between them. The CDR3 bases are TGTGCCAGCAGCGTAGAACAGGTTGGCGAAGCTTTCTTT. Translated: CASSVEQVGEAFF.

This clone was seen only a few times. The chain has TRBV11-2 and TRBJ1-1; D uncertain. Trimming pared 5 bases from V and 6 bases from J, leaving 16 bases between. The CDR3 runs 14 residues. CDR1 and CDR2 (germline): SGHAT, FQNNGV. As DNA, the CDR3 is TGTGCCAGCAGCCCTGATGTGGGCCTTCCTGAAGCTTTCTTT. Translation gives CASSPDVGLPEAFF.

This rearrangement joins TRBV6-6 to TRBJ1-5; 8 positions match TRBD1. Germline V gives CDR1 MNHNY, CDR2 SVGAGI (reference sequence). The CDR3 runs 16 residues. With V trimmed by 2 bases and J by 5 bases, 8 bases remained unmatched. In DNA form, the CDR3 reads TGTGCCAGCAGTTACACAGACAGGGGAGGGGATCAGCCCCAGCATTTT. As protein: CASSYTDRGGDQPQHF.

V usage is TRBV6-4 and J usage is TRBJ2-1; tentative D call: TRBD1 (6 bases). Germline values: CDR1 MRHNA, CDR2 SNTAGT. The V and J ends lost 0 bases and 3 bases respectively, with 18 bases between them. This CDR3 comprises 18 residues. CDR3 region: CASSDSRTELLLYNEQFF. In DNA form, the CDR3 reads TGTGCCAGCAGTGACTCGAGGACAGAACTACTACTCTACAATGAGCAGTTCTTC.

The J gene is TRBJ2-1, the V gene TRBV6-5, with 9 bases fitting TRBD1. Per germline, CDR1 MNHEY and CDR2 SVGAGI. V was clipped by 1 base and J by 7 bases; unmatched bases: 5. This CDR3 comprises 15 residues. In DNA, the CDR3 is TGTGCCAGCAGTTACTTTGGGACAGGGAAGAATGAGCAGTTCTTC. It specifies CASSYFGTGKNEQFF.

The gene calls are TRBV9 and TRBJ1-3; tentatively, D is TRBD1 (5 bases). Germline V CDR1 and CDR2: SGDLS, YYNGEE. The CDR3 length is 16 residues. V was pared by 0 bases and J by 0 bases, with 10 bases between. The CDR3, as DNA: TGTGCCAGCAGCGTAGGGGGCGGAAACTCTGGAAACACCATATATTTT. Translated: CASSVGGGNSGNTIYF.

This clone has just a few counts. This sequence joins TRBV18 and TRBJ2-7, with 7 bases fitting TRBD2. Germline lookup yields CDR1 KGHSH and CDR2 LQKENI. The CDR3 covers 16 residues. V trimming: 3 bases; J trimming: 4 bases; junction bases outside the gene matches: 12. The CDR3 DNA sequence: TGTGCCAGCTCACCGCCGAGAACTAGCGACGTATACGAGCAGTACTTC. The encoded protein is CASSPPRTSDVYEQYF.

This clone was observed a handful of times. The V gene is TRBV10-1, the J gene TRBJ1-3, with unresolved D. The germline V and J ends were trimmed by 4 bases and 0 bases, with 4 bases remaining between them. CDR1 is WNHNN, CDR2 SYGVQD, per germline (reference sequence). The CDR3 sequence is 13 residues long. The CDR3 DNA is TGCGCCAGCAGTGCCAGCTCTGGAAACACCATATATTTT. This encodes CASSASSGNTIYF.

The J gene is TRBJ1-1, the V gene TRBV9, with 11 bases that match TRBD1. CDR1 is SGDLS and CDR2 is YYNGEE in the germline V gene. The CDR3 is 16 residues long. V dropped 2 bases and J dropped 6; count of bases not matched to a gene: 9. Written as DNA, the CDR3 is TGTGCCAGCAGCGTGTCGGACAGGGGGCTTCGGGCTGAAGCTTTCTTT. Translated: CASSVSDRGLRAEAFF.

In this sample, this clone turned up a few times. The chain joins TRBV4-3 to TRBJ2-1, with D tentatively TRBD1 (6 bases). Trimming pared 1 base from V and 4 bases from J, leaving 11 bases between. CDR1 and CDR2 (germline): LGHNA, YSLEER. The CDR3 covers 15 residues. CDR3 loop: CASSQVGQPYNEQFF. DNA for the CDR3: TGCGCCAGCAGCCAAGTTGGACAGCCTTACAATGAGCAGTTCTTC.